This TCR beta chain was found in a study of T-cell memory formation after mild COVID-19. Study observations and caveats: Prior to infection, memory already included some responding clones, suggesting cross-reactive memory joined.

For this clonotype: Its cognate antigen is unknown.

V dropped 4 bases and J dropped 4; count of bases not matched to a gene: 15. CDR1 is SGHVS and CDR2 is FNYEAQ in the germline V gene. CDR3 length: 18 amino acids. MiXCR was run by TCRdb on the 5' RACE reads, yielding one entry per CDR3 protein. Here the sample spans approximately 480,000 distinct CDR3 sequences, over 15% being singletons. The chain is built from TRBV7-6 and TRBJ2-3, with 9 bases fitting TRBD1. Sequencing input: PBMCs or a T cell subset sorted from them (not recorded which). The sequence derives from an adult woman who had mild COVID-19 (a few samples of this study predate the infection). Cell type and time point are not known. CDR3 in amino acids: CASSSHILGTGYPDTQYF. The CDR3 DNA sequence: TGTGCCAGCAGCTCCCATATATTAGGGACAGGGTATCCAGATACGCAGTATTTT.